This TCR beta chain was sequenced in a study of cytomegalovirus exposure and HLA in healthy donors. Study-level results: In a later analysis, a genetic analysis reported fewer productive-TCR N-insertions in an Asian-associated ancestry cluster than the cohort average. Segments of the TCR beta V type were, in most cases, productive about 87% or about 30% of the time in an earlier analysis.

Trimming took off 0 bases at V and 1 base at J, with 12 bases between the two ends. CDR3 length: 16 residues. Germline V CDR1 and CDR2: MGHDK, SYGVNS. The PCR ran on 60 Vbeta and 13 Jbeta primers. Assay used: immunoSEQ multiplex PCR; TCRdb lists only in-frame clones, some missing. This table holds some 75,000 clones, over 70% found once. This clone was seen more than once but under ten times. Its antigen is unidentified. This sequence joins TRBV25-1 and TRBJ2-5; no clear D. This TCR was recovered from a man aged 18 to 30 in good health and CMV-seropositive. The sequenced material came from PBMCs. The CDR3, as DNA: TGTGCCAGCAGTGAATATCTACAGCCCTCCCAAGAGACCCAGTACTTC. Its translation: CASSEYLQPSQETQYF.